This entry lists 26 T cell receptor beta chains sequenced from one sample in a study of T cells in Graves' hyperthyroidism and ophthalmopathy. TCR beta CDR3 sequences were amplified from RNA transcripts. Carried out on the TCR CDR3, a first-round RT-PCR used the HTBI primer set. TCRdb reprocessed the multiplex PCR reads with MiXCR, giving one entry per CDR3 protein. The sample holds hundreds of thousands of distinct CDR3 sequences, more than 15% seen once. The sample taken for sequencing was blood. The origin of the receptors is a woman aged 35 to 49 with Graves' ophthalmopathy.

In its sample, this clonotype was seen many times. V and J are TRBV5-1 and TRBJ2-3, with a weak D call TRBD2 (6 bases). CDR3 size: 18 residues. V lost 3 bases to trimming and J lost 5 bases, with 25 bases between them. CDR1 SGHRS and CDR2 YFSETQ come from the germline V gene. The CDR3 nucleotides are TGCGCCAGCAGCTCACCACCAAGGACTCCCCCCGGGGGAGATACGCAGTATTTT. This translates into CASSSPPRTPPGGDTQYF.

Ten or more counts support this clonotype. CDR3 DNA sequence: TGTGCCAGCAGTGAACGAGGGACTGGCGGGGTTTACAATGAGCAGTTCTTC. Translation: CASSERGTGGVYNEQFF. The rearrangement joins TRBV6-1 to TRBJ2-1; D is possibly TRBD2 (6 bases). Deletions cut 2 bases from V and 4 bases from J, with 18 bases between. Per the germline V gene, CDR1 is MNHNS and CDR2 is SASEGT. The CDR3 runs to 17 residues.

This clonotype appeared many times. The genes are TRBV2 and TRBJ2-1, with TRBD1 as a possible D gene (5 bases). With 4 bases removed from V and 8 bases from J, the gap between germline ends came to 9 bases. The length of the CDR3 is 12 residues. Germline CDR1 SNHLY, CDR2 FYNNEI. The DNA for the CDR3 is TGTGCCAGCAGTGCCTGGACACATGAGCAGTTCTTC. Protein sequence: CASSAWTHEQFF.

This clonotype was observed a handful of times. Sequence at one end of the junction differs from germline and may be a read error. This sequence joins TRBV7-9 and TRBJ2-1, with D tentatively TRBD1 or TRBD2 (5 bases each). Germline-derived CDR1 and CDR2 are SEHNR and FQNEAQ (reference sequence). The CDR3 has 15 amino acids. The CDR3 coding sequence is TGTGCCAGCACCTTAGGGACGGGCTCCTACAATGAGCAGTTCTTC. It encodes CASTLGTGSYNEQFF. Looking up the rest from reference TRBV7-9 and TRBJ2-1 gives the full variable domain: DTGVSQNPRHKITKRGQNVTFRCDPISEHNRLYWYRQTLGQGPEFLTYFQNEAQLEKSRLLSDRFSAERPKGSFSTLEIQRTEQGDSAMYLCASTLGTGSYNEQFFGPGTRLTVL.

This clonotype came up a few times. The chain has TRBV5-1 and TRBJ1-5; D gene ambiguous. This CDR3 has 13 residues. Trimming left V 4 bases short and J 6 bases short, with 11 bases between. Germline V gene lookup returns CDR1 SGHRS and CDR2 YFSETQ. In DNA form, the CDR3 reads TGCGCCAGCAGCCCGAGGACCGCTCAGCCCCAGCATTTT. It translates to CASSPRTAQPQHF.

Many counts were recorded for this clonotype. The chain is built from TRBV12-3 or TRBV12-4 and TRBJ1-6, with a possible D match to TRBD1 (6 bases). This CDR3 has 15 amino acids. Trimming cost V 2 bases and J 4 bases, with 9 bases left between them. In DNA, the CDR3 is TGTGCCAGCAGTTTATACACAGGGTATAATTCACCCCTCCACTTT. Protein sequence: CASSLYTGYNSPLHF.

This clonotype was seen many times. The rearrangement joins TRBV27 to TRBJ2-7; D might be TRBD1 (5 bases). V shed 4 bases and J shed 0 bases, with 16 bases lying between them. The germline gives CDR1 MNHEY, CDR2 SMNVEV (reference sequence). There are 16 residues in the CDR3. CDR3 DNA: TGTGCCAGCAGTTCCCGCCAGGGCCGGAGCTCCTACGAGCAGTACTTC. This encodes CASSSRQGRSSYEQYF.

A remark on this clonotype: A read error may explain this, as a much larger clone is one base away. The chain links TRBV28 to TRBJ2-7; 8 bases are shared with TRBD2. Germline loops: CDR1 MDHEN, CDR2 SYDVKM. After removal of 5 bases from V and 9 bases from J, the junction contained 6 bases not matched to a gene. The CDR3 length is 12 residues. CDR3 sequence: CASSTPAGGQYF. The CDR3 DNA follows: TGTGCCAGCAGTACCCCGGCGGGGGGGCAGTACTTC.

This clonotype was detected ten times or more. The chain has TRBV10-3 and TRBJ1-1; TRBD1 is a possible D gene (5 bases). The CDR3 spans 15 residues. Germline CDR1 ENHRY, CDR2 SYGVKD. V was clipped by 6 bases and J by 3 bases, with 17 bases between them. CDR3 in DNA: TGTGCCATCAGCTCATCCGAGGGGATGGACACTGAAGCTTTCTTT. Translation: CAISSSEGMDTEAFF.

The chain couples TRBV4-1 to TRBJ2-7, with 12 bases aligning to TRBD1. J was trimmed by 7 bases and V by 0 bases; bases with no gene match: 4. Germline assignment: CDR1 MGHRA and CDR2 YSYEKL. The CDR3 sequence is 15 residues long. The CDR3 sequence: CASSQEGTGGREQYF. CDR3 DNA sequence: TGCGCCAGCAGCCAAGAGGGGACAGGGGGCCGGGAGCAGTACTTC.

The rearrangement joins TRBV28 to TRBJ1-4; a weak D match, TRBD1 (5 bases). V gave up 3 bases and J gave up 4 bases, with 15 bases separating them. Germline values: CDR1 MDHEN, CDR2 SYDVKM. The CDR3 is 16 amino acids. The CDR3, as DNA: TGTGCCAGCAGTTTTCCCGGGGGGGGAAATAATGAAAAACTGTTTTTT. It codes for CASSFPGGGNNEKLFF.

This clonotype was seen at least ten times. V gene TRBV2 combines with J gene TRBJ1-5; no clear D. The CDR3 loop spans 13 amino acids. Germline assignment: CDR1 SNHLY and CDR2 FYNNEI. Trimming left V 2 bases short and J 4 bases short, with 6 bases between. The CDR3 spells CASSEWENQPQHF. For the CDR3, the DNA is TGTGCCAGCAGTGAATGGGAGAATCAGCCCCAGCATTTT. The variable domain in full, with the rest retrieved from reference TRBV2 and TRBJ1-5, is EPEVTQTPSHQVTQMGQEVILRCVPISNHLYFYWYRQILGQKVEFLVSFYNNEISEKSEIFDDQFSVERPDGSNFTLKIRSTKLEDSAMYFCASSEWENQPQHFGDGTRLSIL.

The chain recombines TRBV18 with TRBJ2-1; 11 bases match TRBD2. The CDR3 length is 16 residues. CDR1 and CDR2 (germline): KGHSH, LQKENI. J lost 7 bases, V lost 0 bases, and 5 bases had no gene match. CDR3 sequence: CASSPPSGGASNEQFF. DNA of the CDR3: TGTGCCAGCTCACCACCTAGCGGGGGGGCCAGTAATGAGCAGTTCTTC. Variable domain in full (rest from reference TRBV18 and TRBJ2-1): NAGVMQNPRHLVRRRGQEARLRCSPMKGHSHVYWYRQLPEEGLKFMVYLQKENIIDESGMPKERFSAEFPKEGPSILRIQQVVRGDSAAYFCASSPPSGGASNEQFFGPGTRLTVL.

The sample holds many counts of this clonotype. V and J are TRBV20-1 and TRBJ2-2; D is undetermined. Germline values: CDR1 DFQATT, CDR2 SNEGSKA (reference sequence). This CDR3 is built from 13 residues. The germline V and J ends were trimmed by 2 bases and 1 base, with 5 bases remaining between them. CDR3 amino acids: CSARWLNTGELFF. CDR3 sequence (DNA): TGCAGTGCTAGATGGTTGAACACCGGGGAGCTGTTTTTT.

This clonotype came up a few times. The chain has TRBV19 and TRBJ2-2, with D unresolved. CDR3 size: 13 residues. CDR1 and CDR2 from the germline V gene are LNHDA and SQIVND (reference sequence). The V gene lost 3 bases and the J gene lost 7 bases, with 9 bases spanning the gap. The CDR3 protein is CASSIVGGGELFF. CDR3 in DNA: TGTGCCAGTAGTATTGTGGGCGGCGGGGAGCTGTTTTTT. Using reference TRBV19 and TRBJ2-2 for the parts outside the CDR3, the full variable domain is DGGITQSPKYLFRKEGQNVTLSCEQNLNHDAMYWYRQDPGQGLRLIYYSQIVNDFQKGDIAEGYSVSREKKESFPLTVTSAQKNPTAFYLCASSIVGGGELFFGEGSRLTVL.

This clonotype appeared many times. DNA for the CDR3: TGTGCCAGCACCCAATGGGGCGGCAGCTACAATGAGCAGTTCTTC. Protein product: CASTQWGGSYNEQFF. V gene TRBV2 combines with J gene TRBJ2-1, with a possible D match to TRBD1 (5 bases). Germline V gene data show CDR1 as SNHLY and CDR2 as FYNNEI. Trimming removed 7 bases from V and 3 bases from J, with 16 bases in between. The CDR3 has 15 residues.

This chain joins TRBV28 and TRBJ2-7; D could derive from TRBD1 or TRBD2 (5 bases each). The CDR3 is 15 amino acids. V dropped 7 bases and J dropped 3 bases, with 19 bases sitting between them. CDR1 and CDR2 (germline): MDHEN, SYDVKM. The chain's CDR3 is CASTPAPRGDYEQYF. The CDR3 nucleotides are TGTGCCAGCACTCCGGCCCCCCGAGGGGACTACGAGCAGTACTTC.

In this sample, this clonotype turned up many times. The rearrangement joins TRBV30 to TRBJ2-3, with 8 positions matching TRBD2. Germline CDR1 and CDR2: GTSNPN and SVGIG (reference sequence). The CDR3 covers 16 residues. Unmatched junction bases numbered 13, after V lost 2 bases and J lost 6 bases. CDR3 residues: CAWSPYGGGRTDTQYF. CDR3 nucleotides: TGTGCCTGGAGTCCCTACGGGGGGGGGCGAACGGATACGCAGTATTTT.

This clonotype was picked up one time. The chain links TRBV2 to TRBJ1-3; 7 bases align to TRBD1. After removal of 5 bases from V and 4 bases from J, the junction contained 8 bases not matched to a gene. This CDR3 has 15 amino acids. Germline V CDR1 and CDR2: SNHLY, FYNNEI. This CDR3 reads CASSPTGASGNTIYF. The CDR3 nucleotides are TGTGCCAGCAGTCCAACAGGGGCCTCGGGAAACACCATATATTTT. Full variable domain (rest looked up from reference TRBV2 and TRBJ1-3): EPEVTQTPSHQVTQMGQEVILRCVPISNHLYFYWYRQILGQKVEFLVSFYNNEISEKSEIFDDQFSVERPDGSNFTLKIRSTKLEDSAMYFCASSPTGASGNTIYFGEGSWLTVV.

Regarding this clonotype: A much larger clone differs from this one at a single base, so this may be a read error. This chain uses TRBV30 with TRBJ1-4; TRBD1 aligns across 9 bases. This CDR3 comprises 11 residues. The germline V gene encodes CDR1 GTSNPN and CDR2 SVGIG (reference sequence). The chain's CDR3 is CVWDRDEKLFF. The CDR3 DNA reads TGTGTCTGGGACAGGGATGAAAAACTGTTTTTT.

Worth noting for this clonotype: A read error may be the cause here, since a much bigger clone is one base away. V usage is TRBV7-3 and J usage is TRBJ2-7; no clear D gene. V was shortened by 0 bases and J by 7 bases, with 10 bases between the two germline ends. Germline V gives CDR1 SGHTA, CDR2 FQGTGA. The CDR3 contains 13 residues. Here the CDR3 DNA reads TGTGCCAGCAGCTTAACGGTGACCGCGGAGCAGTACTTC. It yields the protein CASSLTVTAEQYF.

J is TRBJ2-2 and V is TRBV14; tentative D call: TRBD2 (6 bases). The CDR3 consists of 17 residues. CDR1 and CDR2 (germline): SGHDN, FVKESK. V gave up 4 bases and J gave up 6 bases, with 21 bases separating them. The CDR3 sequence: CASSRILDYGKAGELFF. The CDR3 bases are TGTGCCAGCAGCCGAATCCTGGACTATGGAAAGGCCGGGGAGCTGTTTTTT.

This clonotype was seen a handful of times. The gene calls are TRBV13 and TRBJ2-7; D may be TRBD1 (6 bases). V lost 4 bases and J lost 6, with 16 bases in between. Per germline, CDR1 PRHDT and CDR2 FYEKMQ (reference sequence). The CDR3 runs to 14 residues. This CDR3 is CASSSTGALGEQYF. The CDR3 region has the DNA TGTGCCAGCAGCTCGACAGGAGCCCTCGGCGAGCAGTACTTC.

In its sample, this clonotype was seen a few times. The chain has TRBV10-1 and TRBJ1-1; tentatively, D is TRBD1 (5 bases). Germline V gene sequence: CDR1 WNHNN, CDR2 SYGVQD (reference sequence). CDR3 length equals 13 residues. The germline V and J ends were trimmed by 3 bases and 1 base, with 6 bases remaining between them. The CDR3 DNA reads TGCGCCAGCAGTGAACAGGCGAACACTGAAGCTTTCTTT. Translated, it gives CASSEQANTEAFF.

This chain connects TRBV7-3 to TRBJ2-7; 7 bases align to TRBD2. Germline V CDR1 and CDR2: SGHTA, FQGTGA. V was pared by 2 bases and J by 1 base, with 8 bases of the junction left unmatched. The CDR3 consists of 16 residues. Here the CDR3 DNA reads TGTGCCAGCAGCTTAGGACCGGGAGGTGGGTCCTACGAGCAGTACTTC. Amino acids: CASSLGPGGGSYEQYF.

This clonotype was detected many times. The chain is built from TRBV27 and TRBJ2-3; 13 bases are shared with TRBD2. Germline V gene sequence: CDR1 MNHEY, CDR2 SMNVEV (reference sequence). J lost 9 bases, V lost 3 bases, and 9 bases had no gene match. The CDR3 covers 16 residues. CDR3 in amino acids: CASSFFGTSGMATQYF. In DNA form, the CDR3 reads TGTGCCAGCAGTTTCTTCGGGACTAGCGGGATGGCGACGCAGTATTTT.